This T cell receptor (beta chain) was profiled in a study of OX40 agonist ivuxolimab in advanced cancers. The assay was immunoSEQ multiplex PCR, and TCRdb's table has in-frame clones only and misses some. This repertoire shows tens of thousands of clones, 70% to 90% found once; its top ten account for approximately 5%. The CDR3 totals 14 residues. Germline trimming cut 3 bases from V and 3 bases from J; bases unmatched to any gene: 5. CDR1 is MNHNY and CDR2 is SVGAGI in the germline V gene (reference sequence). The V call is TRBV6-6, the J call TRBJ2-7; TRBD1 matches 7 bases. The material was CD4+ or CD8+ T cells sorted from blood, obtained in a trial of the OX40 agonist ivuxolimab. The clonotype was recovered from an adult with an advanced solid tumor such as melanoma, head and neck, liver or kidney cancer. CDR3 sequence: CASSYGQGVYEQYF. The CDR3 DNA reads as TGTGCCAGCAGTTATGGGCAGGGGGTCTACGAGCAGTACTTC.